These T cell receptor beta chains were read from a single sample in a study of T cells in Graves' hyperthyroidism and ophthalmopathy. TCRdb reprocessed the multiplex PCR reads via MiXCR and lists one record per CDR3 protein. This repertoire shows about 260,000 distinct CDR3 sequences, less than 30% found once; its top ten account for around 28%. Material for sequencing was blood. The origin of the receptors is a middle-aged man with Graves' hyperthyroidism that later progressed to Graves' ophthalmopathy. Each CDR3 is given with its conserved first and last residue. The D gene is left open where the match is weak. A row's size may be missing; if present it is once, few, many or a size class.

J	V	D	size	DNA	CDR3
TRBJ1-5	TRBV20-1	NA	many	TGCAGTGCTAGGAGGGCTGATCAGCCCCAGCATTTT	CSARRADQPQHF
TRBJ2-3	TRBV11-2	TRBD2	many	TGTGCCAGCAGACCCTCCGGGACTAGAGCAGATACGCAGTATTTT	CASRPSGTRADTQYF
TRBJ2-2	TRBV30	NA	many	TGTGCCTGGAGTCGAAGTCAGGCCGGGGAGCTGTTTTTT	CAWSRSQAGELFF
TRBJ2-7	TRBV4-2	NA	many	TGTGCCAGCAGCCAAGACAGGGCTAGCCAAGGCGAGCAGTACTTC	CASSQDRASQGEQYF
TRBJ1-1	TRBV7-9	NA	many	TGTGCCAGCCACGGAGCAGCCGAAGCTTTCTTT	CASHGAAEAFF
TRBJ2-7	TRBV5-1	NA	many	TGCGCCAGCAGCTTGTATCGGACCTCCCAAAAAGGCCCGGCCTACGAGCAGTACTTC	CASSLYRTSQKGPAYEQYF
TRBJ1-2	TRBV12-3/TRBV12-4	NA	NA	TGTGCCAGCAGTTTAGGGTCTTTCAGCTATGGCTACACCTTC	CASSLGSFSYGYTF
TRBJ2-5	TRBV2	NA	many	TGTGCCTTCGCAGGAACTCCCCAAGAGACCCAGTACTTC	CAFAGTPQETQYF
TRBJ2-7	TRBV2	NA	many	TGTGCCAGCAGTGGAAGACGGAACGAATACGAGCAGTACTTC	CASSGRRNEYEQYF
TRBJ1-5	TRBV6-2/TRBV6-3	NA	NA	TGTGCCAGCAGTTACCGCCAGGACAATCGCAGGTATAGCAATCAGCCCCAGCATTTT	CASSYRQDNRRYSNQPQHF
TRBJ1-2	TRBV12-3/TRBV12-4	NA	many	TGTGCCAGCAGGCGGGACATGACTACTAACTATGGCTACACCTTC	CASRRDMTTNYGYTF